This TCR beta chain was recovered during a study of shared clonotypes between healthy human individuals. This clone was picked up one time. The sequencing of unsorted PBMC DNA took place on ten immunoSEQ deep assay plates. Produced via immunoSEQ multiplex PCR; TCRdb's table is partial and in-frame only. The table lists hundreds of thousands of clones, roughly 72% of them singletons. Germline V lookup: CDR1 SGHNT, CDR2 YYREEE (reference sequence). J lost 9 bases, V lost 4 bases, and 7 bases had no gene match. This CDR3 region has 16 residues. HIV-negative, healthy adults without recent acute infections or vaccinations were the donors. For unsorted samples, genomic DNA was extracted from about 95 million PBMCs.

The sample comprised PBMCs. The origin of this receptor is a woman in her thirties or forties in good health. Some clones in this sample may be carry-over from other donors' samples. The V and J genes are TRBV5-4 and TRBJ2-1; 16 positions agree with TRBD2. In DNA, the CDR3 is TGTGCCAGCAGCGCCGGGACTAGCGGGAGGGGGGGTGAGCAGTTCTTC. Its translation is CASSAGTSGRGGEQFF.